This TCR beta chain was recovered during a study of Ad26.COV2.S vaccination and SARS-CoV-2 variants. Study-level information: Vaccine-arm donor from the placebo-controlled COV1001 Ad26.COV2.S trial. By the intramuscular route, Ad26.COV2.S was given once, or twice 56 days apart. General study points: Assessments of TCR breadth and depth may have underestimated the total T cell responses.

About this clone: Its specificity is not known.

Treatment described: 19 received Ad26.COV2.S at low or high dose, single or two shots; a few received placebo; per-sample allocation not given. Day 63 following the first vaccine or placebo injection was when the samples were taken. V dropped 6 bases and J dropped 2; count of bases not matched to a gene: 8. This CDR3 comprises 16 residues. Germline assignment: CDR1 SGHRS and CDR2 YFSETQ. Here immunoSEQ multiplex PCR was the method, and the copy in TCRdb shows in-frame clones only, minus some. The sample has around 450,000 clones, 85% to 90% seen once. This receptor was taken from a person between 18 and 59 years old who received the Ad26.COV2.S COVID-19 vaccine or a placebo. The sequencing here drew on peripheral blood, taken in a trial of Ad26.COV2.S vaccine versus placebo. V usage is TRBV5-1 and J usage is TRBJ2-5; 12 positions agree with TRBD2. The CDR3 spells CASNPTGTSGQETQYF. The CDR3 DNA follows: TGCGCCAGCAATCCGACCGGGACTAGCGGGCAAGAGACCCAGTACTTC.